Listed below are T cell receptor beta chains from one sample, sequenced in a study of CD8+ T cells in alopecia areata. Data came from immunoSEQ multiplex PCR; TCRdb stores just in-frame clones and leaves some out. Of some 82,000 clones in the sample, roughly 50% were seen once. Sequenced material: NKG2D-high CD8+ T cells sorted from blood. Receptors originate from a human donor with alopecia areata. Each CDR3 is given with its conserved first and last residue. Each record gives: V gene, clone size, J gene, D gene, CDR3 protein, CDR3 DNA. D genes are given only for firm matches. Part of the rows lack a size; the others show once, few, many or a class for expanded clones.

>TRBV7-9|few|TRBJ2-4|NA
CASGLNIQYF
TGTGCCAGCGGATTAAACATTCAGTACTTC
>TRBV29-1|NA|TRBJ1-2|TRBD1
CSATGGFNYGYTF
TGCAGCGCGACAGGGGGCTTCAACTATGGCTACACCTTC
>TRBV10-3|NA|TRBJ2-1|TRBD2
CAISELLAGNNNEQFF
TGTGCCATCAGTGAGCTACTAGCGGGTAACAACAATGAGCAGTTCTTC
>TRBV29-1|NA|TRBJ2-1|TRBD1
CSVAGTGMNDEQFF
TGCAGCGTTGCGGGGACAGGGATGAACGATGAGCAGTTCTTC
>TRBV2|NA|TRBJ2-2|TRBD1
CASSAGTGFTGELFF
TGTGCCAGCAGCGCCGGGACAGGGTTCACCGGGGAGCTGTTTTTT
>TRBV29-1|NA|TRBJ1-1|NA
CSVEAWVTKSEAFF
TGCAGCGTTGAGGCGTGGGTAACTAAAAGTGAAGCTTTCTTT
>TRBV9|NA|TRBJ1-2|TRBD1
CASSAAGQDYGYTF
TGTGCCAGCAGCGCAGCGGGACAGGATTATGGCTACACCTTC
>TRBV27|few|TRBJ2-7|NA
CASGETYEQYF
TGTGCCAGCGGGGAGACCTACGAGCAGTACTTC
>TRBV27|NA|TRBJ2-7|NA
CASSPTPGVEQYF
TGTGCCAGCAGTCCAACCCCCGGGGTCGAGCAGTACTTC
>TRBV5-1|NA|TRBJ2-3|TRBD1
CASSGGTGEWADTQYF
TGCGCCAGCAGCGGAGGGACAGGGGAATGGGCAGATACGCAGTATTTT
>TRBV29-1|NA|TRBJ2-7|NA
CSVLSANYEQYF
TGCAGCGTCCTAAGCGCGAACTACGAGCAGTACTTC
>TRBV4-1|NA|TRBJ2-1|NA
CASSAVERADEQFF
TGCGCCAGCAGCGCTGTGGAGCGGGCCGATGAGCAGTTCTTC
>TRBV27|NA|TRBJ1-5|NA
CASSLSRNQPQHF
TGTGCCAGCAGTTTATCCCGCAATCAGCCCCAGCATTTT
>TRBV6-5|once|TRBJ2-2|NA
CASSYSVQGPTGELFF
TGTGCCAGCAGTTATTCCGTCCAGGGTCCCACCGGGGAGCTGTTTTTT
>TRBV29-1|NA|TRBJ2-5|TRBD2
CSVSGGQYMETQYF
TGCAGCGTTAGCGGGGGTCAATACATGGAGACCCAGTACTTC